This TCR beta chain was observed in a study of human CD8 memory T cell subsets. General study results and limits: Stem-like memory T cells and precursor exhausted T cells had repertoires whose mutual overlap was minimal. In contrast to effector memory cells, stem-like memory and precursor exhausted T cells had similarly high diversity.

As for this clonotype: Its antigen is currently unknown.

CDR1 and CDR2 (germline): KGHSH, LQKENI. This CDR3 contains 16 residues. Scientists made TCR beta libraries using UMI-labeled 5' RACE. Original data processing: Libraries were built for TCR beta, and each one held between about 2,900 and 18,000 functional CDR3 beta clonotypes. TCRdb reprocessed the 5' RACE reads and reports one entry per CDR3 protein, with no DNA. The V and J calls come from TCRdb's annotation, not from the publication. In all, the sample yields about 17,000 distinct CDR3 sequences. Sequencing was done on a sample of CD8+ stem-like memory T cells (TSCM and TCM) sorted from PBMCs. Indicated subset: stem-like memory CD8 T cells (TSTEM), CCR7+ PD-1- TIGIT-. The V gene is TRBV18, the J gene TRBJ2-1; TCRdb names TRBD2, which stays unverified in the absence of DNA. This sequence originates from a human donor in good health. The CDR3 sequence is CASSPEEREGLPEQFF.